One and the same sample provided the 24 T cell receptor beta chains below, sequenced in a study of beta chain features in type 1 diabetes. The study reverse transcribed the entire isolated RNA, so it sequenced expressed TCRB transcripts. Here immunoSEQ multiplex PCR was the method, and the copy in TCRdb shows in-frame clones only, minus some. The table has about 200,000 clones, approximately 11% seen once; the top ten hold 1% to 1.5%. Sequences were obtained from central memory CD4+ T cells from blood. Source of these receptors: a man aged 18 to 30 in good health.

As concerns this clone: At one end the junction does not follow the germline gene, possibly because of a read error. In the same sample, other DNA sequences code for this CDR3. This chain's CDR3 is CASSQDLVGSTDTQYF. In DNA, the CDR3 is TGCGCCAGCAGCCAAGACCTGGTCGGGTCCACAGATACGCAGTACTTT. The V gene is TRBV4-3, the J gene TRBJ2-3; D call uncertain. Looked up from germline, CDR1 is LGHNA and CDR2 is YSLEER. The length of the CDR3 is 16 residues.

On this clone itself: This clone may be a read error of a much larger clone one base away. The chain employs TRBV7-2 and TRBJ2-5; D unresolved. The V gene's germline CDR1 is SGHTA and CDR2 FQGNSA. Between the trimmed V and J ends, which lost 1 base and 5 bases, there was a span of 5 bases. This CDR3 has 12 amino acids. The CDR3 DNA sequence: TGTGCCAGCAGCTTAGTCAAGGAGACCCAGTACTTC. Translation: CASSLVKETQYF.

The genes are TRBV28 and TRBJ2-5; 12 bases are shared with TRBD1. The V segment lost 4 bases and the J segment 4 bases; nucleotides outside the gene matches: 7. The length of the CDR3 is 16 residues. Germline V lookup: CDR1 MDHEN, CDR2 SYDVKM. CDR3 region: CASSWDRGRHAETQYF. DNA of the CDR3: TGTGCCAGCAGTTGGGACAGGGGGCGACACGCAGAGACCCAGTACTTC.

The V and J genes are TRBV7-9 and TRBJ2-5; possibly TRBD1 for D (6 bases). V gave up 5 bases and J gave up 5 bases, with 15 bases separating them. Germline loops: CDR1 SEHNR, CDR2 FQNEAQ (reference sequence). The length of the CDR3 is 14 residues. CDR3 sequence (DNA): TGTGCCAGCAGCCAGGACAGAGACACGGAGACCCAGTACTTC. It codes for CASSQDRDTETQYF.

This clone was counted only a few times. The CDR3 spells CAWIRQSSYEQYF. The CDR3 DNA follows: TGTGCCTGGATTAGACAGAGCTCCTACGAGCAGTACTTC. This rearrangement joins TRBV30 to TRBJ2-7; TRBD1 might be the D (5 bases). CDR3 length equals 13 residues. V was cut by 4 bases and J by 0 bases, with 10 bases left in between. In germline, CDR1 is GTSNPN, CDR2 SVGIG (reference sequence).

This clone was seen more than once but under ten times. This chain connects TRBV30 to TRBJ1-1; TRBD1 matches at 7 bases. The germline V gene has CDR1 GTSNPN and CDR2 SVGIG (reference sequence). The CDR3 is made up of 14 amino acids. V lost 5 bases, J lost 5 bases, and 11 bases stayed unmatched. The CDR3 here is CAWSATGRWTEAFF. As DNA, the CDR3 is TGTGCCTGGTCCGCGACAGGGCGATGGACTGAAGCTTTCTTT.

The rearrangement joins TRBV10-3 to TRBJ1-4; a possible D gene is TRBD1 (5 bases). The CDR3 runs 14 residues. Per the germline V gene, CDR1 is ENHRY and CDR2 is SYGVKD. Trimming removed 4 bases from V and 8 bases from J, with 14 bases in between. CDR3 coding DNA: TGTGCCATCAGTGGAGAGGGGCTGAAAGAAAAACTGTTTTTT. Its protein is CAISGEGLKEKLFF.

The genes are TRBV7-2 and TRBJ2-1, with a weak D call TRBD2 (5 bases). The CDR3 consists of 15 residues. The V end was cut by 5 bases, the J end by 4 bases, with 15 bases between. CDR1 SGHTA and CDR2 FQGNSA come from the germline V gene. DNA for the CDR3: TGTGCCAGCAGCCAAGCGGCGGACTTTTACAATGAGCAGTTCTTC. Amino acid sequence: CASSQAADFYNEQFF.

This clone was detected only a few times. The J gene is TRBJ2-7, the V gene TRBV29-1; 10 bases line up with TRBD1. V lost 7 bases, J lost 5 bases, and 5 bases stayed unmatched. The CDR3 consists of 12 residues. Looked up from germline, CDR1 is SQVTM and CDR2 is ANQGSEA. This chain's CDR3 is CSAIGQGDEQYF. Here the CDR3 DNA reads TGCAGCGCCATAGGACAGGGGGACGAGCAGTACTTC.

The chain employs TRBV7-9 and TRBJ1-2; D perhaps matches TRBD1 (6 bases). V was clipped by 4 bases and J by 2 bases, with 14 bases between them. From germline, CDR1 is SEHNR and CDR2 FQNEAQ (reference sequence). CDR3 length: 15 residues. In DNA form, the CDR3 reads TGTGCCAGCAGCTCGCCCCAGGGGAGAAACTATGGCTACACCTTC. This translates into CASSSPQGRNYGYTF.

Points on this clone: A much larger clone differs from this one at a single base, so this may be a read error. Distinct nucleotide sequences in the sample also encode this CDR3. J is TRBJ2-3 and V is TRBV7-3; 7 bases fit TRBD1. CDR1 is SGHTA, CDR2 FQGTGA, per germline. Losses at the gene ends were 2 bases for V and 2 bases for J; bases not matched to a gene: 1. The CDR3 is 14 residues long. The CDR3, as DNA: TGTGCCAGCAGCTTAGGGACAGCCACAGATACGCAGTATTTT. This sequence encodes CASSLGTATDTQYF.

The rearrangement links TRBV5-1 to TRBJ1-4; D ambiguous. V was clipped by 0 bases and J by 3 bases, with 9 bases between them. Germline assignment: CDR1 SGHRS and CDR2 YFSETQ. The CDR3 is made up of 15 amino acids. CDR3 coding DNA: TGCGCCAGCAGCTTGGAGGGCAGAGCTAATGAAAAACTGTTTTTT. Protein sequence: CASSLEGRANEKLFF.

The chain couples TRBV2 to TRBJ2-3; the match to TRBD1 covers 10 bases. The V gene end was trimmed by 6 bases and the J gene end by 4 bases; junction bases not matched to a gene: 1. CDR3 size: 13 residues. The germline gives CDR1 SNHLY, CDR2 FYNNEI. CDR3 nucleotide sequence: TGTGCCAGCAGGACAGGGGGCTCAGATACGCAGTATTTT. Translation: CASRTGGSDTQYF.

The sample holds a few counts of this clone. The rearrangement uses TRBV5-4 and TRBJ2-3, with 11 bases fitting TRBD1. Germline values: CDR1 SGHNT, CDR2 YYREEE (reference sequence). With V trimmed by 4 bases and J by 7 bases, 5 bases remained unmatched. The CDR3 runs 14 residues. The CDR3 spells CASSVGTGGYTQYF. DNA of the CDR3: TGTGCCAGCAGCGTCGGGACAGGGGGGTATACGCAGTATTTT.

The chain links TRBV29-1 to TRBJ2-7; 8 positions match TRBD2. Germline V lookup: CDR1 SQVTM, CDR2 ANQGSEA. CDR3 length: 17 residues. In DNA form, the CDR3 reads TGCATCGTCCGTGTGCGTAGCGGGACCTTTGTACCCTACGAGCAGTACTTC. Translating gives CIVRVRSGTFVPYEQYF.

This clone was recorded a few times. This chain links TRBV11-2 with TRBJ2-5; D remains unclear. The germline V and J ends were trimmed by 8 bases and 1 base, with 8 bases remaining between them. Germline V gene lookup returns CDR1 SGHAT and CDR2 FQNNGV. This CDR3 region has 12 residues. The CDR3 protein is CASRRPQETQYF. The CDR3 DNA is TGTGCCAGCCGCCGGCCCCAAGAGACCCAGTACTTC.

This sequence joins TRBV5-4 and TRBJ2-1; 10 bases line up with TRBD2. In germline, CDR1 is SGHNT, CDR2 YYREEE (reference sequence). Trimming cost V 4 bases and J 5 bases; bases outside gene matches: 9. The CDR3 loop spans 16 amino acids. The CDR3 reads CASSRQGLADHNEQFF. DNA of the CDR3: TGTGCCAGCAGCCGGCAAGGACTAGCGGACCACAATGAGCAGTTCTTC.

This clone was seen only once. The chain has TRBV6-1 and TRBJ2-3, with D unclear. Germline V gives CDR1 MNHNS, CDR2 SASEGT. The CDR3 is 15 residues long. Trimming left V 2 bases short and J 0 bases short, with 9 bases between. CDR3 sequence: CASSEKTFSTDTQYF. The CDR3 DNA reads as TGTGCCAGCAGTGAAAAAACGTTTAGCACAGATACGCAGTATTTT.

This clone was found a few times. The chain recombines TRBV30 with TRBJ1-5; D is unresolved. Germline V gene sequence: CDR1 GTSNPN, CDR2 SVGIG (reference sequence). V gave up 3 bases and J gave up 5 bases, with 20 bases separating them. CDR3 length: 16 amino acids. The CDR3 region has the DNA TGTGCCTGGAGAGCCCCGATAGGCCGGCTCGATCAGCCCCAGCATTTT. The encoded protein is CAWRAPIGRLDQPQHF.

A word on this clone: Other DNA sequences from this sample encode an identical CDR3 as well. The chain carries TRBV19 and TRBJ2-1, with D unresolved. The germline CDR1 and CDR2 sequences are LNHDA and SQIVND (reference sequence). The germline V and J ends were trimmed by 6 bases and 3 bases, with 3 bases remaining between them. This CDR3 spans 11 amino acids. The CDR3 loop is CASRGYNEQFF. The CDR3 nucleotides read TGTGCCAGTAGAGGCTACAATGAGCAGTTCTTC.

This clone showed up just a few times. The CDR3 DNA is TGTGCCAGCAAGGGCAGGGGACGGACCGGGGAGCTGTTTTTT. It is translated as CASKGRGRTGELFF. The V call is TRBV5-4, the J call TRBJ2-2, with D maybe TRBD1 (6 bases). CDR3 length: 14 amino acids. V lost 6 bases to trimming and J lost 5 bases, with 14 bases between them. Germline CDR1 is SGHNT and CDR2 is YYREEE (reference sequence).

A few counts support this clone. This rearrangement joins TRBV9 to TRBJ2-1; unclear D gene. The V and J ends lost 0 bases and 8 bases respectively, with 21 bases between them. The V gene's germline CDR1 is SGDLS and CDR2 YYNGEE. The CDR3 sequence is 17 residues long. Here the CDR3 reads CASSVEKGPLGRDEQFF. The DNA of the CDR3 is TGTGCCAGCAGCGTAGAAAAGGGTCCACTGGGCCGCGATGAGCAGTTCTTC.

This clone was seen a handful of times. An end of the junction does not agree with germline; a read error may underlie this. V usage is TRBV4-3 and J usage is TRBJ2-1, with 15 nucleotides matching TRBD2. From germline, CDR1 is LGHNA and CDR2 YSLEER. The CDR3 extends over 19 amino acids. In DNA form, the CDR3 reads TGCGCCATCAGCCAGGGACTAGCGGGAGGCTCGACCAATTACAATGAGCAGTTCTTC. Its protein is CAISQGLAGGSTNYNEQFF.

This chain uses TRBV19 with TRBJ2-7, with 8 bases aligning to TRBD2. Germline V CDR1 and CDR2: LNHDA, SQIVND (reference sequence). The CDR3 sequence is 15 residues long. With 6 bases clipped from V and 1 base from J, the junction kept 8 bases outside the gene matches. This chain's CDR3 is CASSLTSGGSYEQYF. CDR3 sequence (DNA): TGTGCCAGTAGCCTCACTAGCGGAGGATCCTACGAGCAGTACTTC. The full variable domain, completed using reference TRBV19 and TRBJ2-7, is DGGITQSPKYLFRKEGQNVTLSCEQNLNHDAMYWYRQDPGQGLRLIYYSQIVNDFQKGDIAEGYSVSREKKESFPLTVTSAQKNPTAFYLCASSLTSGGSYEQYFGPGTRLTVT.